This note documents a single T cell receptor (beta chain) sequence. This specimen belongs to a study of PD-1 blockade in classical Hodgkin lymphoma. V lost 2 bases, J lost 1 base, and 14 bases lay in between. The CDR3 is made up of 16 amino acids. CDR1 and CDR2 (germline): ENHRY, SYGVKD. Time point indicated: cycle 4 day 1 (C4D1), after around six weeks of nivolumab. Each patient relapsed following autologous stem cell transplantation, and prior brentuximab vedotin exposure differed. Assay used: immunoSEQ multiplex PCR; TCRdb lists only in-frame clones, some missing. The sample shows 25,000 to 35,000 clones, roughly 87% of them seen only once.

This chain connects TRBV10-3 to TRBJ1-2; D not resolved. The sequence came from a human donor with classical Hodgkin lymphoma. This material consisted of peripheral blood mononuclear cells (PBMCs), taken before the fourth cycle of nivolumab. In DNA, the CDR3 is TGTGCCATCAGTGAGCTAACCACGCTTTTTAACTATGGCTACACCTTC. Translated, it gives CAISELTTLFNYGYTF.